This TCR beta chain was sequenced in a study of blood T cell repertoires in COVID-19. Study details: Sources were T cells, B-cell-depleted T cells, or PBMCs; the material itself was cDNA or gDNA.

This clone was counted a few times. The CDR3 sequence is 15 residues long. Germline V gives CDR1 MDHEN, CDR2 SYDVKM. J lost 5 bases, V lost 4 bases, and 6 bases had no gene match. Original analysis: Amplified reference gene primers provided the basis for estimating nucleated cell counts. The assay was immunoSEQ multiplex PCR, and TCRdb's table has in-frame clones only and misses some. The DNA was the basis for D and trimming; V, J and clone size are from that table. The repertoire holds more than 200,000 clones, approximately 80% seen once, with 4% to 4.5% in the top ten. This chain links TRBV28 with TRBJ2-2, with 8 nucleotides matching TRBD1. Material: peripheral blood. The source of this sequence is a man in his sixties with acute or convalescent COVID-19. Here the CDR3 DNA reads TGTGCCAGCAGTTCGACAGGGGATGGGACCGGGGAGCTGTTTTTT. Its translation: CASSSTGDGTGELFF.